These 17 T cell receptor beta chains originate from one sample sequenced in a study of T cell repertoires in cytomegalovirus infection. TCRdb re-called the reads with MiXCR, one entry per CDR3 protein. The profile shows around 740,000 distinct CDR3 sequences, approximately 40% of them singletons. Sequencing was done on a sample of PBMCs. The source is a human donor in good health (CMV status not recorded). Some clones in this sample may be carry-over from other donors' samples.

The V gene is TRBV30, the J gene TRBJ2-5, with TRBD1 identical over 8 bases. J lost 2 bases, V lost 3 bases, and 5 bases had no gene match. Germline CDR1 is GTSNPN and CDR2 is SVGIG (reference sequence). The CDR3 covers 14 residues. CDR3 coding DNA: TGTGCCTGGAGGGGGACAGGACAGCAAGAGACCCAGTACTTC. Its protein product is CAWRGTGQQETQYF.

The chain has TRBV20-1 and TRBJ1-5, with a tentative D call TRBD1 (6 bases). CDR3 size: 14 residues. From germline, CDR1 is DFQATT and CDR2 SNEGSKA (reference sequence). The V gene lost 3 bases and the J gene lost 4 bases, with 13 bases spanning the gap. The CDR3 region has the DNA TGCAGTGCTAGGACAGGTCTCAGGAATCAGCCCCAGCATTTT. This gives the protein CSARTGLRNQPQHF.

The V and J genes are TRBV11-3 and TRBJ1-4, with a possible D match to TRBD1 (6 bases). The V end lost 5 bases, the J end lost 1 base, and 23 bases lay between the germline ends. Germline V gene lookup returns CDR1 SGHNT and CDR2 YENEEA. The CDR3 sequence is 19 residues long. This CDR3 reads CASSATVGGGSETNEKLFF. For the CDR3, the DNA is TGTGCCAGCAGCGCGACGGTTGGGGGGGGCTCAGAAACTAATGAAAAACTGTTTTTT.

The chain couples TRBV11-3 to TRBJ2-1, with 8 bases identical to TRBD1. The trim removed 4 bases at V and 5 bases at J, leaving 7 bases unmatched. Germline V gene lookup returns CDR1 SGHNT and CDR2 YENEEA. CDR3 size: 15 residues. CDR3 protein: CASSWSGTGDNEQFF. The CDR3 DNA reads as TGTGCCAGCAGCTGGTCCGGGACAGGTGACAATGAGCAGTTCTTC.

This clonotype was seen many times. The chain uses TRBV12-3 or TRBV12-4 and TRBJ1-5; no clear D. The CDR3 is 14 amino acids. The ends were cut back, 6 bases at V and 1 base at J, with 10 bases in the middle. CDR3 region: CASSLLGSNQPQHF. DNA for the CDR3: TGTGCCAGCAGCTTATTGGGGAGCAATCAGCCCCAGCATTTT.

This clonotype was counted a few times. J is TRBJ2-3 and V is TRBV12-3 or TRBV12-4, with D unresolved. The germline V and J ends were trimmed by 5 bases and 4 bases, with 13 bases remaining between them. This CDR3 contains 14 residues. The CDR3 here is CASSQTGPSDTQYF. Here the CDR3 DNA reads TGTGCCAGCAGTCAAACCGGGCCCTCAGATACGCAGTATTTT.

This clonotype was observed at least ten times. V usage is TRBV7-9 and J usage is TRBJ1-1; D unclear. CDR3 size: 11 residues. The germline V gene has CDR1 SEHNR and CDR2 FQNEAQ (reference sequence). V lost 5 bases and J lost 6, with 7 bases in between. The CDR3: CASSLAAEAFF. Here the CDR3 DNA reads TGTGCCAGCAGCCTGGCCGCTGAAGCTTTCTTT. The whole variable domain, remainder taken from reference TRBV7-9 and TRBJ1-1, is DTGVSQNPRHKITKRGQNVTFRCDPISEHNRLYWYRQTLGQGPEFLTYFQNEAQLEKSRLLSDRFSAERPKGSFSTLEIQRTEQGDSAMYLCASSLAAEAFFGQGTRLTVV.

The V call is TRBV7-3, the J call TRBJ2-5, with a weak D call TRBD2 (5 bases). The CDR3 contains 14 residues. Germline CDR1 SGHTA, CDR2 FQGTGA. The ends were cut back, 5 bases at V and 4 bases at J, with 14 bases in the middle. In DNA, the CDR3 is TGTGCCAGCAGCCTTTCTTCGGGGTTAGAGACCCAGTACTTC. Translated, it gives CASSLSSGLETQYF.

The chain couples TRBV11-2 to TRBJ1-4; 11 bases fit TRBD1. The CDR3 is 18 amino acids. CDR1 SGHAT and CDR2 FQNNGV come from the germline V gene. Germline trimming cut 7 bases from V and 2 bases from J; bases unmatched to any gene: 12. CDR3 in DNA: TGTGCCAGCACCCCTTTCCGGGACAGGGGGAGGACTAATGAAAAACTGTTTTTT. Translation: CASTPFRDRGRTNEKLFF.

The chain recombines TRBV2 with TRBJ2-5; TRBD1 matches 8 bases. Germline V gene lookup returns CDR1 SNHLY and CDR2 FYNNEI. With 7 bases clipped from V and 1 base from J, the junction kept 11 bases outside the gene matches. This CDR3 is built from 16 residues. CDR3 coding DNA: TGTGCCAGCAAGAGGGGGCCGGGACAGGCCCAAGAGACCCAGTACTTC. Protein sequence: CASKRGPGQAQETQYF. Full variable domain (remainder filled in from reference TRBV2 and TRBJ2-5): EPEVTQTPSHQVTQMGQEVILRCVPISNHLYFYWYRQILGQKVEFLVSFYNNEISEKSEIFDDQFSVERPDGSNFTLKIRSTKLEDSAMYFCASKRGPGQAQETQYFGPGTRLLVL.

The count of this clonotype is one. The J gene is TRBJ2-3, the V gene TRBV6-6, with 9 bases aligning to TRBD2. The CDR3 sequence is 20 residues long. The V segment lost 2 bases and the J segment 6 bases; nucleotides outside the gene matches: 21. CDR1 and CDR2 from the germline V gene are MNHNY and SVGAGI (reference sequence). The CDR3 protein is CASSYPTRRISGGPSDTQYF. CDR3 coding DNA: TGTGCCAGCAGTTACCCTACCCGCCGAATCAGCGGGGGGCCTAGCGATACGCAGTATTTT.

The sample holds a few counts of this clonotype. The rearrangement links TRBV11-2 to TRBJ2-1; TRBD1 or TRBD2 may be the D gene (5 bases each). CDR1 is SGHAT, CDR2 FQNNGV, per germline. V shed 2 bases and J shed 1 base, with 12 bases lying between them. This CDR3 region has 16 residues. The CDR3 DNA follows: TGTGCCAGCAGCTTAAGAATGGGGGAGTCCTACAATGAGCAGTTCTTC. This encodes CASSLRMGESYNEQFF.

This clonotype was found a few times. The chain is built from TRBV6-6 and TRBJ2-2; D unresolved. V was pared by 2 bases and J by 4 bases, with 11 bases between. Germline V gene data show CDR1 as MNHNY and CDR2 as SVGAGI (reference sequence). This CDR3 spans 15 amino acids. The chain's CDR3 is CASSYGNPGTGELFF. The CDR3 DNA is TGTGCCAGCAGTTACGGGAATCCTGGCACCGGGGAGCTGTTTTTT.

This clonotype has just one count. The chain uses TRBV24-1 and TRBJ1-4; D unclear. The CDR3 has 16 amino acids. Trimming took 4 bases from V and 6 from J, leaving 17 bases between them. Germline V gene lookup returns CDR1 KGHDR and CDR2 SFDVKD. The CDR3 nucleotides read TGTGCCACCAGTGACTCCGCCTCGGGAGGAGATGAAAAACTGTTTTTT. Amino acids: CATSDSASGGDEKLFF.

This chain connects TRBV28 to TRBJ1-1; D is uncertain. This CDR3 is 13 amino acids long. CDR1 is MDHEN and CDR2 is SYDVKM in the germline V gene. The V gene lost 2 bases and the J gene lost 8 bases, with 12 bases spanning the gap. The CDR3: CASSLPLDSEAFF. The CDR3 coding sequence is TGTGCCAGCAGTTTACCCTTAGACTCGGAAGCTTTCTTT.

This clonotype has more than one count but fewer than ten. The chain recombines TRBV7-2 with TRBJ1-4; a possible D gene is TRBD1 (6 bases). The CDR3 length is 14 residues. CDR1 is SGHTA, CDR2 FQGNSA, per germline. V lost 6 bases and J 4 bases, leaving 12 bases between the germline ends. In DNA form, the CDR3 reads TGTGCCAGCAGTCCCAGGGGCTTTAATGAAAAACTGTTTTTT. It is translated as CASSPRGFNEKLFF.

This clonotype was found many times. The chain couples TRBV7-2 to TRBJ1-6, with D uncertain. Germline lookup yields CDR1 SGHTA and CDR2 FQGNSA. Trimming removed 2 bases from V and 0 bases from J, with 17 bases in between. The CDR3 extends over 19 amino acids. Written as DNA, the CDR3 is TGTGCCAGCAGCTTAAACAGAGAAGCAAGGAGCTCCTATAATTCACCCCTCCACTTT. This gives the protein CASSLNREARSSYNSPLHF. Full variable domain (missing parts from reference TRBV7-2 and TRBJ1-6): GAGVSQSPSNKVTEKGKDVELRCDPISGHTALYWYRQSLGQGLEFLIYFQGNSAPDKSGLPSDRFSAERTGGSVSTLTIQRTQQEDSAVYLCASSLNREARSSYNSPLHFGNGTRLTVT.